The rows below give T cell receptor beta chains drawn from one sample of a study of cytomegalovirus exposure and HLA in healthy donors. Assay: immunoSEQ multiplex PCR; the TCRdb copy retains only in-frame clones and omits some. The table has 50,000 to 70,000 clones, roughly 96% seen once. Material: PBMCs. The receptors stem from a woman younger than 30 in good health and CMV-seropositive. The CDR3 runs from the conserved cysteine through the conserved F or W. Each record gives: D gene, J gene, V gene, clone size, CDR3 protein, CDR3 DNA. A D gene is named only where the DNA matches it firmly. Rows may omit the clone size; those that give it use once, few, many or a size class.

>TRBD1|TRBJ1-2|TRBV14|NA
CASSQEDRGWANYGYTF
TGTGCCAGCAGCCAAGAGGACAGGGGGTGGGCTAACTATGGCTACACCTTC
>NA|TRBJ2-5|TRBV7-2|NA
CASSLGLRTSQETQYF
TGTGCCAGCAGCTTAGGGTTGCGGACTTCACAAGAGACCCAGTACTTC
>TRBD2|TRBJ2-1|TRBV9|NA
CASSVAPGLAGASEQFF
TGTGCCAGCAGCGTGGCTCCGGGACTAGCGGGAGCTAGTGAGCAGTTCTTC
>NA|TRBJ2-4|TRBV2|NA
CASRSRTALAKNIQYF
TGTGCCAGCAGATCTCGGACAGCTCTAGCCAAAAACATTCAGTACTTC
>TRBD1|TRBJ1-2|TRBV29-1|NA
CSVVRDSYGYTF
TGCAGCGTTGTTAGGGACAGCTATGGCTACACCTTC
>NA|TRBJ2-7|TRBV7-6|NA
CASSLAPGEQYF
TGTGCCAGCAGCTTAGCGCCGGGGGAGCAGTACTTC
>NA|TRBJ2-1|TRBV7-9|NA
CASSLLANEQFF
TGTGCCAGCAGCTTACTAGCCAATGAGCAGTTCTTC
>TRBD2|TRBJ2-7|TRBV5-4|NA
CASSPWGLAGGIYEQYF
TGTGCCAGCAGCCCCTGGGGACTAGCGGGAGGAATTTACGAGCAGTACTTC
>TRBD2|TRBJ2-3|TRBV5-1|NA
CASSIAGLSTDTQYF
TGCGCCAGCAGCATAGCGGGGCTGAGCACAGATACGCAGTATTTT
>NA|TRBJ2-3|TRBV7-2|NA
CASSGGLPTDTQYF
TGTGCCAGCTCCGGAGGCTTACCCACAGATACGCAGTATTTT
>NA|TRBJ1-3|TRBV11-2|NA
CASRGLHSEGNTIYF
TGTGCCAGCAGGGGACTGCACTCCGAGGGAAACACCATATATTTT
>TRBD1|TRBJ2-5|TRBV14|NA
CASSQPGTGKETQYF
TGTGCCAGCAGCCAACCGGGGACAGGGAAAGAGACCCAGTACTTC
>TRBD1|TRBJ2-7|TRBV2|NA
CASTMDRGINEQYF
TGTGCCAGCACTATGGACAGGGGGATCAACGAGCAGTACTTC
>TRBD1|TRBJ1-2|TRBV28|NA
CASTKLRGQADYGYTF
TGTGCCAGCACCAAACTTAGGGGGCAGGCAGACTATGGCTACACCTTC
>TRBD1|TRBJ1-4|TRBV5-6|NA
CASSSGTGTEKLFF
TGTGCCAGCAGCTCCGGGACAGGGACTGAAAAACTGTTTTTT
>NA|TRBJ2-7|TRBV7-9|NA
CASSLAGALYEQYF
TGTGCCAGCAGCTTGGCGGGGGCCCTTTACGAGCAGTACTTC
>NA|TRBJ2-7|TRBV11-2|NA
CASSPSWYRGASYEQYF
TGTGCCAGCAGCCCCTCTTGGTACCGGGGGGCCTCCTACGAGCAGTACTTC
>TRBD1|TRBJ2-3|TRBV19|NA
CASATGAADTQYF
TGTGCCAGTGCAACAGGGGCGGCAGATACGCAGTATTTT
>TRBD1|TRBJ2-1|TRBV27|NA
CASSPISWTGGFGEQFF
TGTGCCAGCAGTCCGATCTCCTGGACAGGTGGATTCGGTGAGCAGTTCTTC
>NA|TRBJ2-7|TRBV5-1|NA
CASSLGQYEQYF
TGCGCCAGCAGCTTGGGACAATACGAGCAGTACTTC
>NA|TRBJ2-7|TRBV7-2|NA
CASSAPGREQYF
TGTGCCAGCAGCGCACCGGGGAGGGAGCAGTACTTC
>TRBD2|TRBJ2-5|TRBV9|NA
CASSFAAGLEETQYF
TGTGCCAGCAGCTTCGCAGCGGGGCTCGAAGAGACCCAGTACTTC
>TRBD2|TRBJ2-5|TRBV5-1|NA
CASSLSVLTSGKETQYF
TGCGCCAGCAGCTTATCGGTCCTCACTAGCGGGAAGGAGACCCAGTACTTC
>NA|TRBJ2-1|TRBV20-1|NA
CSAYLNNEQFF
TGCAGTGCTTATTTAAACAATGAGCAGTTCTTC
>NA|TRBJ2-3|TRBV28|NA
CASSLTRTDTQYF
TGTGCCAGCAGCTTGACTCGCACAGATACGCAGTATTTT
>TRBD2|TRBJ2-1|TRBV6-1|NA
CASSEGSGGNNEQFF
TGTGCCAGCAGTGAAGGTTCGGGAGGGAACAATGAGCAGTTCTTC
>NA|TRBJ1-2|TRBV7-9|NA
CASSRLTGPNYGYTF
TGTGCCAGCAGCCGACTGACAGGTCCAAACTATGGCTACACCTTC
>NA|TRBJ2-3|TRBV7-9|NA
CASSLETTDTQYF
TGTGCCAGCAGCTTAGAGACAACAGATACGCAGTATTTT
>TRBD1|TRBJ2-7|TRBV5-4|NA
CASSVGQPEQYF
TGTGCCAGCAGCGTGGGACAGCCCGAGCAGTACTTC
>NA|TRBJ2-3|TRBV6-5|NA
CASSYVTGSTDTQYF
TGTGCCAGCAGTTACGTGACAGGTAGCACAGATACGCAGTATTTT
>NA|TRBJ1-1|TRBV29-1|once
CSVGGMQDTEAFF
TGCAGCGTGGGAGGGATGCAGGACACTGAAGCTTTCTTT
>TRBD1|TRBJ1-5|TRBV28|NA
CASSLSQGARQPQHF
TGTGCCAGCAGTTTATCACAGGGGGCACGTCAGCCCCAGCATTTT
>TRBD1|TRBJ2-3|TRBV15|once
CATIWDRGLLHSTDTQYF
TGTGCCACCATCTGGGACAGGGGGCTCCTCCACAGCACAGATACGCAGTATTTT
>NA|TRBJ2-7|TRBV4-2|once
CASSQESGAYEQYF
TGTGCCAGCAGCCAAGAATCGGGAGCCTACGAGCAGTACTTC
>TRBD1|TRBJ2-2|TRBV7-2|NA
CASSFVGTGGSTGELFF
TGTGCCAGCAGCTTTGTGGGGACAGGGGGATCCACCGGGGAGCTGTTTTTT
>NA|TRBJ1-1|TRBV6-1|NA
CASRLNTEAFF
TGTGCCAGCAGATTAAACACTGAAGCTTTCTTT
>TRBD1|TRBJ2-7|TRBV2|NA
CASSPGTEGIF
TGTGCCAGCAGTCCTGGGACAGAGGGGATCTTC
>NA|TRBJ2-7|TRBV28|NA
CASSGITGTGYEQYF
TGTGCCAGCAGTGGGATTACAGGAACCGGCTACGAGCAGTACTTC
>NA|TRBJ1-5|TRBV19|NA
CASSIRGNQPQHF
TGTGCCAGTAGTATTCGGGGCAATCAGCCCCAGCATTTT
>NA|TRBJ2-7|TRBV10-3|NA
CAISISREGVIYEQYF
TGTGCCATCAGTATAAGTAGGGAGGGGGTCATCTACGAGCAGTACTTC
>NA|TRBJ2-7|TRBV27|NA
CASSFSAGVSYEQYF
TGTGCCAGCAGTTTTTCCGCCGGAGTGAGCTACGAGCAGTACTTC
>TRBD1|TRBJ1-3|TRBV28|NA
CASSLMTGRNSGNTIYF
TGTGCCAGCAGTTTAATGACAGGGCGTAACTCTGGAAACACCATATATTTT
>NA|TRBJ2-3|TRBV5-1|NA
CASSLEEGTDTQYF
TGCGCCAGCAGCTTGGAGGAGGGCACAGATACGCAGTATTTT
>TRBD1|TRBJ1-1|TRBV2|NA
CASQGVGDTEAFF
TGTGCCAGCCAGGGGGTTGGGGACACTGAAGCTTTCTTT
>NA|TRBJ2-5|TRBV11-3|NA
CASSSRLDQETQYF
TGTGCCAGCAGCTCCCGACTGGACCAAGAGACCCAGTACTTC
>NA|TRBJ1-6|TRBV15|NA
CATSRDPEVYNSPLHF
TGTGCCACCAGCAGAGATCCTGAGGTATATAATTCACCCCTCCACTTT
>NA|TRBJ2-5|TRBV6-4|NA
CAIGTEETQYF
TGTGCCATCGGTACGGAAGAGACCCAGTACTTC
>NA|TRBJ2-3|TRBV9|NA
CASSVLTSTDTQYF
TGTGCCAGCAGCGTCTTGACTAGCACAGATACGCAGTATTTT
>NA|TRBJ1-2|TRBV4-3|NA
CASSQDPRAESGYTF
TGCGCCAGCAGCCAAGATCCCAGGGCAGAGTCTGGCTACACCTTC
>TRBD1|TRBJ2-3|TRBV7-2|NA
CASSSGTGVDTQYF
TGTGCCAGCAGCTCCGGGACAGGGGTGGATACGCAGTATTTT
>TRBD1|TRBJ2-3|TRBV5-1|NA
CASSTGQALTDTQYF
TGCGCCAGCAGCACCGGACAGGCCCTCACAGATACGCAGTATTTT
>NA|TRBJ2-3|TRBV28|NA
CASMERNTDTQYF
TGTGCCAGCATGGAGAGGAACACAGATACGCAGTATTTT
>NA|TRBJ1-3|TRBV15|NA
CATSTFYGNTIYF
TGTGCCACCAGCACTTTCTACGGAAACACCATATATTTT
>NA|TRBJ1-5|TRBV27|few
CASSLYPGGAQHF
TGTGCCAGCAGTTTATATCCCGGGGGGGCCCAGCATTTT
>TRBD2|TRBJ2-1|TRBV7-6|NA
CASSASGRAEQFF
TGTGCCAGCAGCGCGAGCGGGAGGGCCGAGCAGTTCTTC